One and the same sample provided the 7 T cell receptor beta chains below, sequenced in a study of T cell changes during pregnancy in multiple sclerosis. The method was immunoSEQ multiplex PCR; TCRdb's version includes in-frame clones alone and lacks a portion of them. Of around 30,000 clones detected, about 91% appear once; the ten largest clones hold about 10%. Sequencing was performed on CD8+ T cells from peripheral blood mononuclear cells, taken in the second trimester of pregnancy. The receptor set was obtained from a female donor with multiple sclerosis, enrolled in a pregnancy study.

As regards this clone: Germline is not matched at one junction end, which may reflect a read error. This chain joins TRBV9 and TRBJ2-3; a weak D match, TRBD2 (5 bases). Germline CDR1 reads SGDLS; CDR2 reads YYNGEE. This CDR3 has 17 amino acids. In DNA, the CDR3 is TGTGCCGGCAGCGTAGGGAGTAAACCCACCTACACAGATACGCAGTATTTT. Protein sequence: CAGSVGSKPTYTDTQYF.

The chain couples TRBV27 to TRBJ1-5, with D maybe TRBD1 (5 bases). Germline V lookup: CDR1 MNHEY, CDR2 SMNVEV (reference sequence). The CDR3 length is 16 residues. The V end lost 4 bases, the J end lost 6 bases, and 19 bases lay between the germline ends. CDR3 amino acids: CASSSSRQPSSQPQHF. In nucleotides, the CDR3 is TGTGCCAGCAGTTCCTCCCGACAGCCAAGTAGTCAGCCCCAGCATTTT.

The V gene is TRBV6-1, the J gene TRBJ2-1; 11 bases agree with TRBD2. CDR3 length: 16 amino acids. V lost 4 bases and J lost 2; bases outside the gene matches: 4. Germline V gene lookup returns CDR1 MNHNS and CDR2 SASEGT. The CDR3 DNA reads TGTGCCAGCAGTGTCACTAGCGGGGGAACCTACAATGAGCAGTTCTTC. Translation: CASSVTSGGTYNEQFF.

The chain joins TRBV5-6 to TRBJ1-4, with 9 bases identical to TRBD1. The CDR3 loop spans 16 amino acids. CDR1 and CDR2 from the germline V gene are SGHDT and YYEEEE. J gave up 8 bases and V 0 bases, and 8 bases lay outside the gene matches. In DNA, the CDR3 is TGTGCCAGCAGCTTGGATCGGGACAGGGTGGAAGAAAAACTGTTTTTT. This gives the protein CASSLDRDRVEEKLFF. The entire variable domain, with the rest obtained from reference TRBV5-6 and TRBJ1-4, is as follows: DAGVTQSPTHLIKTRGQQVTLRCSPKSGHDTVSWYQQALGQGPQFIFQYYEEEERQRGNFPDRFSGHQFPNYSSELNVNALLLGDSALYLCASSLDRDRVEEKLFFGSGTQLSVL.

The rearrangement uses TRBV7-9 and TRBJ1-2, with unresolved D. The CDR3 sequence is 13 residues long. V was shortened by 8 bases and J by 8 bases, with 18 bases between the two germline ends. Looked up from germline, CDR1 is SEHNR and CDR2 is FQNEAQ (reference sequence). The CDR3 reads CASLPEGESGYTF. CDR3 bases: TGTGCCAGCCTCCCTGAGGGTGAGAGCGGCTACACCTTC.

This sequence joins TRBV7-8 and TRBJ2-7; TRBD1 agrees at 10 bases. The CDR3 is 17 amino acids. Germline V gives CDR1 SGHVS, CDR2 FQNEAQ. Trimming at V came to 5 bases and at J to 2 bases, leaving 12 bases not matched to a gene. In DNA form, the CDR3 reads TGTGCCAGCAGCGAACGGACAGGGGGTGGTGGTCCCTACGAGCAGTACTTC. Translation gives CASSERTGGGGPYEQYF.

The CDR3: CASSLSRDNEKLFF. Written as DNA, the CDR3 is TGTGCCAGCAGCTTAAGTCGTGACAACGAAAAACTGTTTTTT. The chain links TRBV7-9 to TRBJ1-4; D gene uncertain. Germline CDR1 is SEHNR and CDR2 is FQNEAQ (reference sequence). V was clipped by 2 bases and J by 8 bases, with 12 bases between them. There are 14 residues in the CDR3.